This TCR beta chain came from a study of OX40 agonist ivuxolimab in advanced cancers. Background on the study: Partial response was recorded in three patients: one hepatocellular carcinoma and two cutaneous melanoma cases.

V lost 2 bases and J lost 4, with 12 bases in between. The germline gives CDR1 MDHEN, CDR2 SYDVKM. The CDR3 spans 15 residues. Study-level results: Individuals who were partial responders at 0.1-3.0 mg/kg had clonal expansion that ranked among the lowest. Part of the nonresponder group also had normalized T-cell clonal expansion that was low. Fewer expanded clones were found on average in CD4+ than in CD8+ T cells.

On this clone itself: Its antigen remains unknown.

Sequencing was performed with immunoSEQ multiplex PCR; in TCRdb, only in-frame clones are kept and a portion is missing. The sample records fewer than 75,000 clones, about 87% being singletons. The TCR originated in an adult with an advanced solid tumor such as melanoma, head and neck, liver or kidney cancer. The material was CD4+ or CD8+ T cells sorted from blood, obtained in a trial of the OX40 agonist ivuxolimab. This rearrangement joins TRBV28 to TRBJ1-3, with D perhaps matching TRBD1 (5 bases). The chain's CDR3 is CASSLEQGYGNTIYF. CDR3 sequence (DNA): TGTGCCAGCAGTTTAGAGCAGGGTTACGGAAACACCATATATTTT.